This passage covers 28 T cell receptor beta chains from one sample sequenced in a study of blood T cell repertoires in COVID-19. Profiled with immunoSEQ multiplex PCR; TCRdb holds only in-frame clones, not every one. This table holds approximately 200,000 clones, about 85% found once. Sequencing was done on a sample of peripheral blood. Receptor source: an elderly woman with COVID-19, enrolled during active disease.

In regard to this clone: Other DNA sequences in this specimen translate into the identical CDR3. The chain is built from TRBV7-9 and TRBJ1-1, with 8 bases fitting TRBD1. The CDR3 extends over 15 amino acids. The J segment lost 1 base and the V segment lost 5 bases, leaving 6 bases of the junction unmatched. The germline V gene has CDR1 SEHNR and CDR2 FQNEAQ (reference sequence). CDR3 region: CASSPRQGTNTEAFF. CDR3 DNA sequence: TGTGCCAGCAGCCCGCGACAGGGGACGAACACTGAAGCTTTCTTT.

This clone was picked up one time. The chain recombines TRBV19 with TRBJ1-6; D gene unclear. V was cut by 7 bases and J by 7 bases, with 8 bases left in between. The CDR3 covers 12 residues. From germline, CDR1 is LNHDA and CDR2 SQIVND (reference sequence). The CDR3 loop is CASTGGNSPLHF. The CDR3 DNA reads as TGTGCCAGTACAGGTGGGAATTCACCCCTCCACTTT.

This clone was seen only once. The chain recombines TRBV2 with TRBJ1-2; 7 positions match TRBD1. J lost 4 bases, V lost 6 bases, and 11 bases had no gene match. CDR1 is SNHLY, CDR2 FYNNEI, per germline. The CDR3 covers 15 residues. CDR3 coding DNA: TGTGCCAGCAGCTTCCCAGGGGGTCAAATCTATGGCTACACCTTC. Protein product: CASSFPGGQIYGYTF.

The CDR3 bases are TGTGCCAGCAGTACCTCGACAGGGTCCTACACCTTC. Translated: CASSTSTGSYTF. The chain combines TRBV12-3 or TRBV12-4 with TRBJ1-2; 7 bases line up with TRBD1. V dropped 5 bases and J dropped 10; count of bases not matched to a gene: 7. The CDR3 is 12 residues long.

The V gene is TRBV28, the J gene TRBJ1-5; TRBD1 might be the D (5 bases). Germline CDR1 is MDHEN and CDR2 is SYDVKM. This CDR3 spans 17 amino acids. Trimming removed 7 bases at V and 5 bases at J, with 24 bases between. The CDR3 bases are TGTGCCAGCAATTCCGATGCCCGCCGCACAGGAGATCAGCCCCAGCATTTT. This codes for CASNSDARRTGDQPQHF. Variable domain in full (rest from reference TRBV28 and TRBJ1-5): DVKVTQSSRYLVKRTGEKVFLECVQDMDHENMFWYRQDPGLGLRLIYFSYDVKMKEKGDIPEGYSVSREKKERFSLILESASTNQTSMYLCASNSDARRTGDQPQHFGDGTRLSIL.

This chain joins TRBV3-1 (or the pseudogene TRBV3-2) and TRBJ2-2; 10 nucleotides align to TRBD1. V lost 0 bases to trimming and J lost 4 bases; unmatched junction nucleotides: 5. Germline V gene data show CDR1 as LGHDT and CDR2 as YNNKEL (reference sequence). The CDR3 length is 17 residues. Here the CDR3 DNA reads TGTGCCAGCAGCCAAGAGGGACAGGGGCGCATCACCGGGGAGCTGTTTTTT. This sequence encodes CASSQEGQGRITGELFF.

J is TRBJ1-2 and V is TRBV3-1 (or the pseudogene TRBV3-2); no reliable D call. Trimming took 0 bases from V and 4 from J, leaving 9 bases between them. CDR1 and CDR2 from the germline V gene are LGHDT and YNNKEL (reference sequence). The CDR3 loop spans 14 amino acids. This CDR3 is CASSQDQRIYGYTF. The DNA for the CDR3 is TGTGCCAGCAGCCAAGATCAGCGGATCTATGGCTACACCTTC.

This chain connects TRBV11-2 to TRBJ2-1; 7 positions match TRBD1. This CDR3 has 14 amino acids. Germline values: CDR1 SGHAT, CDR2 FQNNGV. V gave up 0 bases and J gave up 7 bases; unmatched junction bases: 3. Here the CDR3 DNA reads TGTGCCAGCAGCTTAGATCGACAGGGAAATGAGCAGTTCTTC. Translated, it gives CASSLDRQGNEQFF.

This clone was recorded once. The chain recombines TRBV4-3 with TRBJ2-3; 10 positions match TRBD1. Trimming at V came to 4 bases and at J to 2 bases, leaving 9 bases not matched to a gene. Germline lookup yields CDR1 LGHNA and CDR2 YSLEER. The CDR3 has 17 residues. CDR3 in DNA: TGCGCCAGCAGCCGGGGTACCGGGACAGGGGCCACAGATACGCAGTATTTT. It specifies CASSRGTGTGATDTQYF.

As for this clone: The identical CDR3 is also encoded by other nucleotide sequences in the sample. This chain joins TRBV6-2 or TRBV6-3 and TRBJ1-1, with D hard to call. Between the trimmed V and J ends, which lost 3 bases and 1 base, there was a span of 6 bases. CDR3 length: 13 amino acids. Germline CDR1 is MNHEY and CDR2 is SVGEGT. In DNA, the CDR3 is TGTGCCAGCAGTTATAGACAGAACACTGAAGCTTTCTTT. It specifies CASSYRQNTEAFF.

This chain connects TRBV5-4 to TRBJ2-5; D not certain. The CDR3 sequence is 13 residues long. Trimming left V 4 bases short and J 1 base short, with 8 bases between. CDR1 and CDR2 (germline): SGHNT, YYREEE (reference sequence). The CDR3 region is CASSGGSQETQYF. The CDR3, as DNA: TGTGCCAGCAGCGGCGGATCCCAAGAGACCCAGTACTTC.

V is TRBV2 and J is TRBJ2-3; 8 bases align to TRBD1. From germline, CDR1 is SNHLY and CDR2 FYNNEI. The CDR3 has 15 residues. The V gene end was trimmed by 5 bases and the J gene end by 0 bases; junction bases not matched to a gene: 4. CDR3 DNA sequence: TGTGCCAGCAGTCGGCAGGGGGCGAGCACAGATACGCAGTATTTT. This translates into CASSRQGASTDTQYF. Drawing the rest from reference TRBV2 and TRBJ2-3, the complete variable domain is EPEVTQTPSHQVTQMGQEVILRCVPISNHLYFYWYRQILGQKVEFLVSFYNNEISEKSEIFDDQFSVERPDGSNFTLKIRSTKLEDSAMYFCASSRQGASTDTQYFGPGTRLTVL.

The V and J genes are TRBV3-1 (or the pseudogene TRBV3-2) and TRBJ1-2; TRBD1 agrees at 7 bases. The CDR3 loop spans 13 amino acids. Germline values: CDR1 LGHDT, CDR2 YNNKEL (reference sequence). The V and J ends lost 4 bases and 2 bases, in that order; junction bases with no gene match: 1. The CDR3 here is CASSPDRNYGYTF. The CDR3 nucleotides read TGTGCCAGCAGCCCGGACAGGAACTATGGCTACACCTTC.

A few counts support this clone. The J gene is TRBJ1-1, the V gene TRBV10-2, with D tentatively TRBD1 (6 bases). Germline CDR1 and CDR2: WSHSY and SAAADI. The CDR3 is 14 amino acids. V dropped 6 bases and J dropped 5 bases, with 16 bases sitting between them. DNA of the CDR3: TGCGCCAGCAGGGTCTCACAGGGCAGGACTGAAGCTTTCTTT. Encoded protein: CASRVSQGRTEAFF.

The J gene is TRBJ2-7, the V gene TRBV6-4; D unresolved. CDR3 size: 14 residues. Between the trimmed V and J ends, which lost 2 bases and 3 bases, there was a span of 11 bases. CDR1 MRHNA and CDR2 SNTAGT come from the germline V gene. The CDR3 region is CASSDGRTIYEQYV. CDR3 DNA: TGTGCCAGCAGTGACGGCCGAACCATCTACGAGCAGTACGTC.

The chain links TRBV5-1 to TRBJ2-1; 13 positions agree with TRBD2. The CDR3 has 16 residues. CDR1 SGHRS and CDR2 YFSETQ come from the germline V gene. J lost 7 bases, V lost 2 bases, and 6 bases had no gene match. CDR3 in amino acids: CASSFRLAGGINEQFF. The CDR3 DNA reads as TGCGCCAGCAGCTTCCGACTAGCGGGGGGAATAAATGAGCAGTTCTTC.

DNA of the CDR3: TGTGCCAGCAGCCCGGGACAGAACTATGGCTACACCTTC. Its translation: CASSPGQNYGYTF. The V call is TRBV3-1 (or the pseudogene TRBV3-2), the J call TRBJ1-2; 7 nucleotides line up with TRBD1. This CDR3 is 13 amino acids long. Trimming removed 4 bases from V and 2 bases from J; junction bases left unmatched: 1. CDR1 is LGHDT and CDR2 is YNNKEL in the germline V gene (reference sequence).

This sequence joins TRBV6-5 and TRBJ2-7, with D perhaps matching TRBD2 (6 bases). Germline CDR1 is MNHEY and CDR2 is SVGAGI. This CDR3 is built from 14 residues. Trimming took 2 bases from V and 2 from J, leaving 10 bases between them. The CDR3 bases are TGTGCCAGCAGTTACCTCCCGGGGGCCTACGAGCAGTACTTC. It codes for CASSYLPGAYEQYF.

V and J are TRBV14 and TRBJ1-3; D remains ambiguous. The V end lost 2 bases, the J end lost 0 bases, and 14 bases lay between the germline ends. CDR3 length: 17 amino acids. Germline V gene data show CDR1 as SGHDN and CDR2 as FVKESK. CDR3: CASSQKRQVGSGNTIYF. For the CDR3, the DNA is TGTGCCAGCAGCCAAAAAAGGCAGGTTGGCTCTGGAAACACCATATATTTT.

The chain recombines TRBV6-5 with TRBJ1-3; no reliable D call. From germline, CDR1 is MNHEY and CDR2 SVGAGI. The CDR3 runs to 16 residues. The V gene lost 2 bases and the J gene lost 0 bases, with 11 bases spanning the gap. For the CDR3, the DNA is TGTGCCAGCAGTTACACACGAGGAGCCTCTGGAAACACCATATATTTT. Translation gives CASSYTRGASGNTIYF.

This clone was detected only once. V gene TRBV11-2 combines with J gene TRBJ2-3; 9 nucleotides align to TRBD2. The V gene end was trimmed by 0 bases and the J gene end by 5 bases; junction bases not matched to a gene: 3. The CDR3 is 15 amino acids. Germline values: CDR1 SGHAT, CDR2 FQNNGV. CDR3: CASSLDSGGGDTQYF. CDR3 bases: TGTGCCAGCAGCTTAGATAGCGGGGGAGGAGATACGCAGTATTTT.

The V call is TRBV6-1, the J call TRBJ1-1; a possible D gene is TRBD1 (6 bases). CDR3 size: 17 residues. V lost 4 bases, J lost 0 bases, and 18 bases lay in between. The V gene's germline CDR1 is MNHNS and CDR2 SASEGT. CDR3 nucleotides: TGTGCCAGCAGTGCCGACGGGGGGGCTTCTATGAACACTGAAGCTTTCTTT. This codes for CASSADGGASMNTEAFF.

CDR3 loop: CASSSAPQETQYF. CDR3 nucleotides: TGCGCCAGCAGCTCCGCGCCTCAAGAGACCCAGTACTTC. This chain joins TRBV5-1 and TRBJ2-5; D is unclear. This CDR3 has 13 residues. CDR1 and CDR2 (germline): SGHRS, YFSETQ. V lost 3 bases and J 2 bases, leaving 8 bases between the germline ends. Variable domain in full (rest from reference TRBV5-1 and TRBJ2-5): KAGVTQTPRYLIKTRGQQVTLSCSPISGHRSVSWYQQTPGQGLQFLFEYFSETQRNKGNFPGRFSGRQFSNSRSEMNVSTLELGDSALYLCASSSAPQETQYFGPGTRLLVL.

This clone was found a few times. As DNA, the CDR3 is TGTGCCAGCAGCCCGACAGGGGTGGTTGGTACTGAAGCTTTCTTT. Protein: CASSPTGVVGTEAFF. This sequence joins TRBV3-1 (or the pseudogene TRBV3-2) and TRBJ1-1, with TRBD1 matching 8 bases. The V and J ends lost 4 bases and 5 bases, in that order; junction bases with no gene match: 9. The CDR3 has 15 amino acids. Germline V lookup: CDR1 LGHDT, CDR2 YNNKEL (reference sequence).

V usage is TRBV29-1 and J usage is TRBJ1-1; D gene ambiguous. The CDR3 has 14 residues. Germline V CDR1 and CDR2: SQVTM, ANQGSEA. V was pared by 1 base and J by 3 bases, with 12 bases between. CDR3 sequence: CSVEVSGYDTEAFF. The CDR3 DNA is TGCAGCGTTGAAGTGTCGGGATATGACACTGAAGCTTTCTTT. Combining the CDR3 with reference TRBV29-1 and TRBJ1-1 gives the whole variable domain SAVISQKPSRDICQRGTSLTIQCQVDSQVTMMFWYRQQPGQSLTLIATANQGSEATYESGFVIDKFPISRPNLTFSTLTVSNMSPEDSSIYLCSVEVSGYDTEAFFGQGTRLTVV.

The chain uses TRBV19 and TRBJ1-4, with 8 positions matching TRBD1. CDR1 is LNHDA and CDR2 is SQIVND in the germline V gene (reference sequence). Germline trimming cut 4 bases from V and 2 bases from J; bases unmatched to any gene: 3. CDR3 length: 15 residues. The CDR3 sequence is CASSKNRGTNEKLFF. CDR3 in DNA: TGTGCCAGTAGTAAAAACAGGGGGACTAATGAAAAACTGTTTTTT.

This clone has only one observation. The chain couples TRBV19 to TRBJ1-1, with a weak D call TRBD1 (6 bases). V was clipped by 3 bases and J by 2 bases, with 19 bases between them. CDR3 size: 17 residues. The V gene's germline CDR1 is LNHDA and CDR2 SQIVND (reference sequence). CDR3: CASSIWYRGRGNTEAFF. The CDR3 DNA sequence: TGTGCCAGTAGTATTTGGTATCGGGGCAGGGGAAACACTGAAGCTTTCTTT.

The gene calls are TRBV28 and TRBJ1-6; D perhaps matches TRBD1 (6 bases). There are 13 residues in the CDR3. From germline, CDR1 is MDHEN and CDR2 SYDVKM. Trimming cost V 5 bases and J 9 bases, with 11 bases left between them. The CDR3 nucleotides are TGTGCCAGCAGTAGGGGGGGAGTTTCACCCCTCCACTTT. Translated, it gives CASSRGGVSPLHF.